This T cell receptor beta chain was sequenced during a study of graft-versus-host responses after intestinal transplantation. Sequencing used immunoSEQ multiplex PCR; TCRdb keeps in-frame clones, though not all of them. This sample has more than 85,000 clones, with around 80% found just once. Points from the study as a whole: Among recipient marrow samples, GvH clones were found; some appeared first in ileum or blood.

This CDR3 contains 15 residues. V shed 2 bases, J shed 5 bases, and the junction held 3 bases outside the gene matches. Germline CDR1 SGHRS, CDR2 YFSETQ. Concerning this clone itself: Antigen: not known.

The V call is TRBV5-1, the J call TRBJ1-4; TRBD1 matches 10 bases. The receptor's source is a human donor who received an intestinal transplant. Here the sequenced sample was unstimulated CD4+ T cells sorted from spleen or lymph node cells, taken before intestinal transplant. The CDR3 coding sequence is TGCGCCAGCAGCTTCCAGGGACAGGGGAATGAAAAACTGTTTTTT. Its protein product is CASSFQGQGNEKLFF. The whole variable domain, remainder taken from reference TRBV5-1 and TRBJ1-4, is KAGVTQTPRYLIKTRGQQVTLSCSPISGHRSVSWYQQTPGQGLQFLFEYFSETQRNKGNFPGRFSGRQFSNSRSEMNVSTLELGDSALYLCASSFQGQGNEKLFFGSGTQLSVL.